This T cell receptor beta chain was recovered during a study of T cells in localized non-small cell lung cancer. Study results and limitations: Patients showing higher blood T cell density tended to see longer overall survival.

Profiling relied on immunoSEQ multiplex PCR, and the TCRdb table lists in-frame clones only, not all of them. The data contain tens of thousands of clones, about four fifths of them singletons. This clone was counted a single time. Antigen: not known. Looked up from germline, CDR1 is SGHAT and CDR2 is FQNNGV. Trimming shortened V by 6 bases and J by 8 bases, and 7 bases separated the two germline ends. The CDR3 extends over 11 amino acids. The sequencing used peripheral blood, collected before any cancer treatment. The receptor was derived from a female donor aged 60 or older with stage II squamous cell lung carcinoma. The genes are TRBV11-2 and TRBJ1-4; D gene uncertain. CDR3 nucleotide sequence: TGTGCCAGCAGAAGTGAGGAAAAACTGTTTTTT. Residues: CASRSEEKLFF.